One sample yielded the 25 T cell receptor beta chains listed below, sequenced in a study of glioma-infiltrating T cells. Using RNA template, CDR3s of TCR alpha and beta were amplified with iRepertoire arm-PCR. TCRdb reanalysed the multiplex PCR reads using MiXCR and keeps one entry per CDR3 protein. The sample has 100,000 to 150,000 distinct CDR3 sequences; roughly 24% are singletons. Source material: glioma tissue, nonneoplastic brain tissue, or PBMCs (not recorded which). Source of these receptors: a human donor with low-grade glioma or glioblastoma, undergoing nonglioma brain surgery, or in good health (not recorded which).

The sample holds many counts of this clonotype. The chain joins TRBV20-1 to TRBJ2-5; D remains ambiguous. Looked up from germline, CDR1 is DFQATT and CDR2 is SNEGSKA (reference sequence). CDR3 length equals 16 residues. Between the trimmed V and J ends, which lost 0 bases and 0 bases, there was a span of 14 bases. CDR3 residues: CSARDYGNVYQETQYF. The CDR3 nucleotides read TGCAGTGCTAGAGATTATGGAAACGTTTACCAAGAGACCCAGTACTTC.

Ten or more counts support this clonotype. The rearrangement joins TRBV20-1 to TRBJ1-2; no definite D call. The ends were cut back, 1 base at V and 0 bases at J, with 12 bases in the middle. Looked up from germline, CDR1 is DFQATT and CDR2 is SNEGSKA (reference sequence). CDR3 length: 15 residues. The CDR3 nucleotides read TGCAGTGCTAGAGCTTTTGCGACAACTAACTATGGCTACACCTTC. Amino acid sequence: CSARAFATTNYGYTF.

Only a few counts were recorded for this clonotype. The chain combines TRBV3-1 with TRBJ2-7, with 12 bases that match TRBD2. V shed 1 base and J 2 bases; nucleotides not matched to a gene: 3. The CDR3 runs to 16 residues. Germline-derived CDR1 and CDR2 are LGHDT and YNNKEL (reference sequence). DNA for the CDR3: TGTGCCAGCAGCCAAGGGACTAGCGGGACTACCTACGAGCAGTACTTC. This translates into CASSQGTSGTTYEQYF.

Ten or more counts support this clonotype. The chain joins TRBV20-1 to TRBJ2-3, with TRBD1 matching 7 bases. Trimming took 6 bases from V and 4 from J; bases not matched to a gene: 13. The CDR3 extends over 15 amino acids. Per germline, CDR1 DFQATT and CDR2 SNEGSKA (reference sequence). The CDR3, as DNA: TGCAGTGCCCGACTCGACAGGGTGAGGGCAGATACGCAGTATTTT. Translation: CSARLDRVRADTQYF.

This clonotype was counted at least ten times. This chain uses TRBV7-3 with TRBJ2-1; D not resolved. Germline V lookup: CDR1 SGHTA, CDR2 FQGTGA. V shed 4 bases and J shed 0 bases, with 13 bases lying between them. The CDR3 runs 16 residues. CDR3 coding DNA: TGTGCCAGCAGCTCCGATTGGGGTAGCTCCTACAATGAGCAGTTCTTC. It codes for CASSSDWGSSYNEQFF.

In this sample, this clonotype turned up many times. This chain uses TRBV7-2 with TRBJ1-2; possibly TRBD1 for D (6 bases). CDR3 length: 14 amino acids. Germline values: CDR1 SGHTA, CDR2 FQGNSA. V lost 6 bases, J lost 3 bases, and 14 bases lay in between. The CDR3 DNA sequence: TGTGCCAGCAGACGAGGGGGAGCCGACTATGGCTACACCTTC. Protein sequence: CASRRGGADYGYTF.

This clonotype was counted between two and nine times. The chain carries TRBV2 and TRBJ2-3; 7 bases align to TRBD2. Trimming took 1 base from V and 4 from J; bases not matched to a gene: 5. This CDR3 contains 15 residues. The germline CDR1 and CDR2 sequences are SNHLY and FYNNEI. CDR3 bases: TGTGCCAGCAGTGAAGACGGCGGGAGCGCAGATACGCAGTATTTT. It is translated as CASSEDGGSADTQYF. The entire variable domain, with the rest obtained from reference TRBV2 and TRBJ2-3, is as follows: EPEVTQTPSHQVTQMGQEVILRCVPISNHLYFYWYRQILGQKVEFLVSFYNNEISEKSEIFDDQFSVERPDGSNFTLKIRSTKLEDSAMYFCASSEDGGSADTQYFGPGTRLTVL.

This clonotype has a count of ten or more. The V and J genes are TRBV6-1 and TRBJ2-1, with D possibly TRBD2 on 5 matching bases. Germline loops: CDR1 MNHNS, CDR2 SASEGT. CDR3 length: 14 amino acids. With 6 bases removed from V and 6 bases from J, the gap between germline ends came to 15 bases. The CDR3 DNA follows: TGTGCCAGCAGCGGCACTAGGCGTCTCAATGAGCAGTTCTTC. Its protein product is CASSGTRRLNEQFF.

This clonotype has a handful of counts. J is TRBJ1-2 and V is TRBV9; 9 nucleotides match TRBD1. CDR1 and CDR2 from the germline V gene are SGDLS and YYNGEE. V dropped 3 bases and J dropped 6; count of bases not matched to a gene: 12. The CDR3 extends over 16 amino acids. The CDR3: CASSATATGGADGYTF. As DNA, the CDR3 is TGTGCCAGCAGCGCAACGGCTACAGGGGGCGCGGATGGCTACACCTTC.

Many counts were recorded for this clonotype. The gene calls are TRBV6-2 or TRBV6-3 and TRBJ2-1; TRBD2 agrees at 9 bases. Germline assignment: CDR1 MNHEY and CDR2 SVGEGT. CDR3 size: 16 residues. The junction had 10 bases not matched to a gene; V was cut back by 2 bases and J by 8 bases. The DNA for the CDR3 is TGTGCCAGCAGTTACAAGGTAGCGGGAGATGTCCATGAGCAGTTCTTC. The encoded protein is CASSYKVAGDVHEQFF.

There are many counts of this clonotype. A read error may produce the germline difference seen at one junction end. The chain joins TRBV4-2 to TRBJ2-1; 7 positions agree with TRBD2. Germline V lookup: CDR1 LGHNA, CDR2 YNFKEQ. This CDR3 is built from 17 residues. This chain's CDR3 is CASSLTRWEGPYNGQFF. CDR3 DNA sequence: TGTGCCAGCAGCCTCACCCGTTGGGAGGGCCCCTACAATGGGCAGTTCTTC.

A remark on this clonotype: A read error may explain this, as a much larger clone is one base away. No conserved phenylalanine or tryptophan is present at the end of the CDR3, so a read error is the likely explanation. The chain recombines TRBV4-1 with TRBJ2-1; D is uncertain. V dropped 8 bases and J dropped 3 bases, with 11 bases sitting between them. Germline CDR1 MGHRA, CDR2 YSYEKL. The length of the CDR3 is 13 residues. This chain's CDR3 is CASVGPDYNEQFI. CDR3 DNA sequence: TGCGCCAGCGTGGGCCCCGACTACAATGAGCAGTTCATC.

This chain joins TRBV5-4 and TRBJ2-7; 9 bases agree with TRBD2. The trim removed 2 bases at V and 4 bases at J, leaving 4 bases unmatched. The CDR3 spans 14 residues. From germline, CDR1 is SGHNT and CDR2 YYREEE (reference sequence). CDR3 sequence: CASSFSGSPYEQYF. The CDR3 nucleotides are TGTGCCAGCAGCTTTAGCGGGAGTCCGTACGAGCAGTACTTC.

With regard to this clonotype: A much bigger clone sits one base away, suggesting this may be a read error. CDR3 sequence: CATSDPLSGAGEQFF. The DNA for the CDR3 is TGTGCCACCAGTGATCCCTTGTCGGGGGCTGGTGAGCAGTTCTTC. The gene calls are TRBV24-1 and TRBJ2-1; D may correspond to TRBD1 or TRBD2 (6 bases each). Germline V gene data show CDR1 as KGHDR and CDR2 as SFDVKD. Trimming took 3 bases from V and 9 from J, leaving 17 bases between them. The CDR3 is 15 amino acids.

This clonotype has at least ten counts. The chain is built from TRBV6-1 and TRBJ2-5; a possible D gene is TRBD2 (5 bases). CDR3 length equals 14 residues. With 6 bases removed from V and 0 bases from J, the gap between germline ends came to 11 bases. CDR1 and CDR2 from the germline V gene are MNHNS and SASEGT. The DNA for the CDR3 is TGTGCCAGCAGACCAGCGGAGTACCAAGAGACCCAGTACTTC. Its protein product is CASRPAEYQETQYF.

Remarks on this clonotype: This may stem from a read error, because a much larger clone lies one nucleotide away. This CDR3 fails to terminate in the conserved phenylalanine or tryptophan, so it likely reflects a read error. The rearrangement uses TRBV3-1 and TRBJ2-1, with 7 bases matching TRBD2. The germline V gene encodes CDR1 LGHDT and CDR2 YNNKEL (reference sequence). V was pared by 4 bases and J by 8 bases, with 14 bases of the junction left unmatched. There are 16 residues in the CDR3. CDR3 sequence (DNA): TGTGCCAGCAGCCCGTTAGGAGGGAGCGGGATTGATGAGCAGTTCTCC. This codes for CASSPLGGSGIDEQFS.

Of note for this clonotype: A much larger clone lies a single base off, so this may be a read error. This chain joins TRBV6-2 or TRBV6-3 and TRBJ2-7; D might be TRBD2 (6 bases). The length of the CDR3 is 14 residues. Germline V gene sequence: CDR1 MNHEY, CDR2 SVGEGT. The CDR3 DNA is TGTACCAGCAGCCACCGGGACTTTACCTACGAGCAGTACTTC. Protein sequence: CTSSHRDFTYEQYF.

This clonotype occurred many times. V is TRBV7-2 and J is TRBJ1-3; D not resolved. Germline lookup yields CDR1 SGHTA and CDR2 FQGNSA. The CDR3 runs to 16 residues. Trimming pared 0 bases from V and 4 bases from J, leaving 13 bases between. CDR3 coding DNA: TGTGCCAGCAGCTTAGCCACAGCCGCCACGGGAAACACCATATATTTT. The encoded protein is CASSLATAATGNTIYF.

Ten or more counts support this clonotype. CDR3 coding DNA: TGTGCCAGCAGTTTAGCCCGGGACAGGGGAGCACAGTACTTC. Protein sequence: CASSLARDRGAQYF. The J gene is TRBJ2-5, the V gene TRBV28, with 10 positions matching TRBD1. Germline V gives CDR1 MDHEN, CDR2 SYDVKM. Trimming took 2 bases from V and 11 from J; bases not matched to a gene: 8. The CDR3 has 14 amino acids.

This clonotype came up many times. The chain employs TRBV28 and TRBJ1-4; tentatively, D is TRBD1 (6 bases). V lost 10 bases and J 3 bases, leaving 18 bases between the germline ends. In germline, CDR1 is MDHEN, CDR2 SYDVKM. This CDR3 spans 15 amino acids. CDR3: CATRSGAKANEKLFF. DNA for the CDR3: TGTGCCACCCGCTCGGGGGCAAAAGCTAATGAAAAACTGTTTTTT.

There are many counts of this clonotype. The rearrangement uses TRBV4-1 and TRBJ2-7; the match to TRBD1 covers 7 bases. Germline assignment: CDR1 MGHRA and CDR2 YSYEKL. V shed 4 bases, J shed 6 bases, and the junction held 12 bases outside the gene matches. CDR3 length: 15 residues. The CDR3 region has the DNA TGCGCCAGCAGCCGTACTTCCGGGACAGCGGCCGAGCAGTACTTC. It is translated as CASSRTSGTAAEQYF.

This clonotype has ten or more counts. The CDR3 DNA sequence: TGCGCCAGCAGCTTGGATTGGACAGGGGTGACTGAGCAGTTCTTC. It translates to CASSLDWTGVTEQFF. The genes are TRBV5-1 and TRBJ2-1, with 9 bases fitting TRBD1. With V trimmed by 0 bases and J by 9 bases, 7 bases remained unmatched. From germline, CDR1 is SGHRS and CDR2 YFSETQ. The CDR3 length is 15 residues.

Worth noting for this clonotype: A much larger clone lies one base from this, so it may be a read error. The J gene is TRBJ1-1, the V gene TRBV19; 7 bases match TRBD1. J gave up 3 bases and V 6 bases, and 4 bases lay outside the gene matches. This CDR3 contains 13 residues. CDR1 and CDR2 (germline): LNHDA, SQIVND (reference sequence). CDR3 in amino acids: CASSSTGYTEAFF. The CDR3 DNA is TGTGCCAGTAGCTCGACAGGGTACACTGAAGCTTTCTTT.

The CDR3 nucleotides are TGTGCCAGCAGCGGGACAGGCCGCCATCGGCCCCAGCATTTT. It encodes CASSGTGRHRPQHF. The V gene is TRBV2, the J gene TRBJ1-5, with 8 nucleotides matching TRBD1. Germline loops: CDR1 SNHLY, CDR2 FYNNEI. The V segment lost 6 bases and the J segment 9 bases; nucleotides outside the gene matches: 10. The CDR3 sequence is 14 residues long.

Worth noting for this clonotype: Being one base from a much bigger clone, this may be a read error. Written as DNA, the CDR3 is TGTGCCTGGGATCGGGGAGGGAACACCGGGCAGCTGTTTTTT. It is translated as CAWDRGGNTGQLFF. V gene TRBV30 combines with J gene TRBJ2-2, with TRBD2 identical over 7 bases. Germline assignment: CDR1 GTSNPN and CDR2 SVGIG (reference sequence). This CDR3 comprises 14 residues.